The rows below give T cell receptor beta chains drawn from one sample of a study of T cells in Graves' hyperthyroidism and ophthalmopathy. MiXCR, run by TCRdb on the multiplex PCR reads, gives a single entry per CDR3 protein. The sample lists fewer than 25,000 distinct CDR3 sequences; less than 65% were seen once. What was sequenced was blood. These receptors all stem from a woman aged 40-49 years with Graves' hyperthyroidism that later progressed to Graves' ophthalmopathy. The conserved cysteine and the conserved F or W are not part of the CDR3 here.

TRBV5-6,TRBJ2-7,ASSQRLAVLYEQY
TRBV2,TRBJ1-2,ASSGSNYGYT
TRBV20-1,TRBJ2-7,SASRREQY
TRBV20-1,TRBJ2-1,SASSVDEQF
TRBV6-1,TRBJ1-2,ASSLLATGYT
TRBV14,TRBJ2-5,ASSRKLAGAWQETQY
TRBV29-1,TRBJ2-3,SVVWDRGPGEQY
TRBV13,TRBJ2-1,AKRASGSRF
TRBV20-1,TRBJ2-7,SARLGLAGEGEQY
TRBV20-1,TRBJ2-7,SASSLTGVAYEQY
TRBV5-6,TRBJ2-1,ASSFSQWIAIEQF
TRBV20-1,TRBJ1-2,SARRDAGGYT
TRBV19,TRBJ2-5,ASSPGTGTVW
TRBV2,TRBJ2-1,ASSVIGSTYNEQF
TRBV24-1,TRBJ2-5,ATSDSRVTGETQY
TRBV2,TRBJ2-1,ASSEGLAGPYNEQF
TRBV28,TRBJ1-1,ASSSAATLAF
TRBV5-8,TRBJ1-1,ASSPARGRGEAF
TRBV10-3,TRBJ2-5,AISGIPGDGETQY
TRBV20-1,TRBJ1-2,SARDRAGNYGYT
TRBV20-1,TRBJ2-3,SAIPGWTDTQY
TRBV4-1,TRBJ2-3,ASSQDSHQGDTQY
TRBV2,TRBJ1-1,ASSDLQVGTEAF
TRBV5-5,TRBJ2-7,ASSLSSVVEQY
TRBV7-9,TRBJ2-7,ASSLGTSGPYEQY
TRBV20-1,TRBJ1-5,SAMGGGNQPQH
TRBV11-2,TRBJ1-6,ASSSIKGQGVRSPLH
TRBV19,TRBJ2-7,ASSIGIFEGGYEQY
TRBV7-9,TRBJ2-7,ASSPDRPSYEQY
TRBV7-2,TRBJ2-2,ASSATSGTGELF
TRBV29-1,TRBJ1-4,SVEMGGDRGGKLF
TRBV20-1,TRBJ2-3,SASASGSTDTQY
TRBV20-1,TRBJ2-3,SVPSAGTDTQY
TRBV7-9,TRBJ2-4,ASSPRDTRLAKNIQY
TRBV6-4,TRBJ1-5,AGGTSGYVSLRAVLRAGH